This passage covers 21 T cell receptor beta chains from one sample sequenced in a study of blood T cell repertoires in COVID-19. Repertoires were generated with immunoSEQ multiplex PCR, while TCRdb's copy carries only in-frame clones and drops some. In the table there are approximately 210,000 clones, around 90% of which are singletons. The material sequenced was PBMCs or T cells enriched from blood (not recorded which). The receptors originated from a woman aged 25 to 39 who had recovered from COVID-19.

This sequence joins TRBV11-3 and TRBJ2-1; D perhaps matches TRBD2 (5 bases). CDR1 is SGHNT, CDR2 YENEEA, per germline. This CDR3 is 12 amino acids long. Trimming shortened V by 5 bases and J by 12 bases, and 14 bases separated the two germline ends. CDR3 in amino acids: CASSPPGRVQFF. The CDR3 DNA follows: TGTGCCAGCAGCCCGCCGGGAAGAGTGCAGTTCTTC. The full variable domain, completed using reference TRBV11-3 and TRBJ2-1, is EAGVVQSPRYKIIEKKQPVAFWCNPISGHNTLYWYLQNLGQGPELLIRYENEEAVDDSQLPKDRFSAERLKGVDSTLKIQPAELGDSAVYLCASSPPGRVQFFGPGTRLTVL.

This chain connects TRBV5-6 to TRBJ1-3, with TRBD1 identical over 8 bases. CDR3 size: 15 residues. CDR1 SGHDT and CDR2 YYEEEE come from the germline V gene. Trimming cost V 6 bases and J 4 bases; bases outside gene matches: 9. The CDR3 here is CASIYRGWYGNTIYF. For the CDR3, the DNA is TGTGCCAGCATATACAGGGGGTGGTACGGAAACACCATATATTTT.

This rearrangement joins TRBV15 to TRBJ2-7; 7 nucleotides align to TRBD2. CDR3 size: 15 residues. The V gene end was trimmed by 1 base and the J gene end by 0 bases; junction bases not matched to a gene: 3. From germline, CDR1 is LNHNV and CDR2 YYDKDF (reference sequence). CDR3 in amino acids: CATSRGGGSSYEQYF. CDR3 sequence (DNA): TGTGCCACCAGCAGAGGGGGAGGGAGCTCCTACGAGCAGTACTTC.

This clone was seen just once. V gene TRBV4-1 combines with J gene TRBJ1-2; tentative D call: TRBD1 (6 bases). The germline V and J ends were trimmed by 0 bases and 6 bases, with 14 bases remaining between them. The CDR3 totals 15 residues. CDR1 and CDR2 from the germline V gene are MGHRA and YSYEKL. The CDR3 reads CASSQERGAWDGYTF. CDR3 in DNA: TGCGCCAGCAGCCAAGAACGGGGGGCTTGGGATGGCTACACCTTC.

The chain joins TRBV6-5 to TRBJ1-2; 7 bases map to TRBD1. CDR1 MNHEY and CDR2 SVGAGI come from the germline V gene. V was pared by 6 bases and J by 8 bases, with 12 bases of the junction left unmatched. The CDR3 extends over 14 amino acids. The CDR3 DNA follows: TGTGCCAGCAGCCTTAGTAGACAGGGATTGGGCTACACCTTC. This codes for CASSLSRQGLGYTF.

V and J are TRBV3-1 (or the pseudogene TRBV3-2) and TRBJ1-2; D is possibly TRBD1 (5 bases). The V and J ends lost 0 bases and 3 bases respectively, with 11 bases between them. Germline V gene sequence: CDR1 LGHDT, CDR2 YNNKEL (reference sequence). The CDR3 has 15 residues. The CDR3 DNA reads as TGTGCCAGCAGCCAAGAGGAGACAGAGGACTATGGCTACACCTTC. It yields the protein CASSQEETEDYGYTF.

The chain employs TRBV4-1 and TRBJ2-7; 9 bases map to TRBD1. Trimming removed 0 bases from V and 2 bases from J; junction bases left unmatched: 5. Germline V gene data show CDR1 as MGHRA and CDR2 as YSYEKL. This CDR3 spans 16 amino acids. CDR3 DNA: TGCGCCAGCAGCCAAGATGGGGACAGGGTAACCTACGAGCAGTACTTC. Translated: CASSQDGDRVTYEQYF.

This clone was observed a handful of times. The V gene is TRBV30, the J gene TRBJ2-7; D may be TRBD2 (6 bases). Trimming shortened V by 6 bases and J by 1 base, and 16 bases separated the two germline ends. This CDR3 contains 14 residues. Germline CDR1 reads GTSNPN; CDR2 reads SVGIG (reference sequence). The DNA for the CDR3 is TGTGCCTGTAGGGTGGCGGGGAGTTCCTACGAGCAGTACTTC. Its protein product is CACRVAGSSYEQYF. The full variable domain, rest sourced from reference TRBV30 and TRBJ2-7, is SQTIHQWPATLVQPVGSPLSLECTVEGTSNPNLYWYRQAAGRGLQLLFYSVGIGQISSEVPQNLSASRPQDRQFILSSKKLLLSDSGFYLCACRVAGSSYEQYFGPGTRLTVT.

This clone showed up just once. Additional DNA sequences in this sample encode the identical CDR3. The chain uses TRBV5-4 and TRBJ2-5, with 8 bases fitting TRBD1. The CDR3 sequence is 14 residues long. The trim removed 0 bases at V and 4 bases at J, leaving 2 bases unmatched. Per germline, CDR1 SGHNT and CDR2 YYREEE (reference sequence). The CDR3 reads CASSLGTGRETQYF. Written as DNA, the CDR3 is TGTGCCAGCAGCTTGGGGACAGGGAGAGAGACCCAGTACTTC.

The gene calls are TRBV6-1 and TRBJ1-1; D may be TRBD1 (5 bases). The ends were cut back, 0 bases at V and 3 bases at J, with 8 bases in the middle. Germline CDR1 is MNHNS and CDR2 is SASEGT. The CDR3 extends over 14 amino acids. Here the CDR3 DNA reads TGTGCCAGCAGTGAAGCGGGGGGACACACTGAAGCTTTCTTT. It translates to CASSEAGGHTEAFF.

The chain joins TRBV3-1 (or the pseudogene TRBV3-2) to TRBJ1-1; D possibly corresponds to TRBD1 (5 bases). Germline V CDR1 and CDR2: LGHDT, YNNKEL (reference sequence). The V gene lost 1 base and the J gene lost 2 bases, with 11 bases spanning the gap. This CDR3 comprises 15 residues. The CDR3 spells CASSQGGGDNTEAFF. CDR3 coding DNA: TGTGCCAGCAGCCAAGGAGGAGGGGATAACACTGAAGCTTTCTTT.

The chain is built from TRBV14 and TRBJ1-2; the D gene is possibly TRBD1 (5 bases). Trimming took 4 bases from V and 8 from J, leaving 14 bases between them. Germline lookup yields CDR1 SGHDN and CDR2 FVKESK. The CDR3 sequence is 13 residues long. CDR3 in amino acids: CASSPGQGWGYTF. As DNA, the CDR3 is TGTGCCAGCAGCCCCGGACAAGGATGGGGCTACACCTTC.

V is TRBV4-3 and J is TRBJ1-2; TRBD1 is a possible D gene (6 bases). Germline CDR1 reads LGHNA; CDR2 reads YSLEER. The CDR3 is 14 amino acids. The V end lost 4 bases, the J end lost 4 bases, and 13 bases lay between the germline ends. CDR3 sequence: CASSLGTRGYGYTF. Here the CDR3 DNA reads TGCGCCAGCAGCCTCGGGACAAGGGGCTATGGCTACACCTTC.

V usage is TRBV7-9 and J usage is TRBJ1-4; D remains ambiguous. Trimming left V 5 bases short and J 8 bases short, with 21 bases between. The CDR3 is 16 amino acids. CDR1 is SEHNR and CDR2 is FQNEAQ in the germline V gene (reference sequence). CDR3 bases: TGTGCCAGCAGCCCCCGGCGGGCTCTTAAAGAGGAAAAACTGTTTTTT. This encodes CASSPRRALKEEKLFF.

This chain links TRBV11-3 with TRBJ1-5; D is unresolved. Per germline, CDR1 SGHNT and CDR2 YENEEA. This CDR3 has 15 amino acids. The V and J ends lost 4 bases and 5 bases respectively, with 15 bases between them. The CDR3, as DNA: TGTGCCAGCAGCTCCTCTCCCGGGGATGATCAGCCCCAGCATTTT. It codes for CASSSSPGDDQPQHF.

This sequence joins TRBV4-3 and TRBJ2-7, with D unresolved. Germline V gene lookup returns CDR1 LGHNA and CDR2 YSLEER. The CDR3 contains 14 residues. V lost 0 bases and J lost 4, with 10 bases in between. The CDR3 nucleotides are TGCGCCAGCAGCCAAGAGGCGGCAGTTTACGAGCAGTACTTC. This encodes CASSQEAAVYEQYF.

The V call is TRBV9, the J call TRBJ2-2, with a possible D match to TRBD1 (6 bases). V dropped 3 bases and J dropped 3 bases, with 15 bases sitting between them. This CDR3 region has 16 residues. Germline CDR1 SGDLS, CDR2 YYNGEE. CDR3 coding DNA: TGTGCCAGCAGCGGGCACGAGGACAGAGACACCGGGGAGCTGTTTTTT. Protein sequence: CASSGHEDRDTGELFF. Combining the CDR3 with reference TRBV9 and TRBJ2-2 gives the whole variable domain DSGVTQTPKHLITATGQRVTLRCSPRSGDLSVYWYQQSLDQGLQFLIQYYNGEERAKGNILERFSAQQFPDLHSELNLSSLELGDSALYFCASSGHEDRDTGELFFGEGSRLTVL.

This chain connects TRBV10-3 to TRBJ1-6, with D possibly TRBD1 on 6 matching bases. Germline V CDR1 and CDR2: ENHRY, SYGVKD. This CDR3 has 15 amino acids. The V end lost 7 bases, the J end lost 5 bases, and 15 bases lay between the germline ends. The CDR3 nucleotides read TGTGCCATCAAGCCCCAGGGGTCCGATAATTCACCCCTCCACTTT. As protein: CAIKPQGSDNSPLHF.

The V call is TRBV4-3, the J call TRBJ1-4; TRBD1 might be the D (6 bases). Trimming left V 0 bases short and J 4 bases short, with 9 bases between. Germline lookup yields CDR1 LGHNA and CDR2 YSLEER. The CDR3 length is 15 residues. CDR3 in amino acids: CASSQERGGNEKLFF. The CDR3 nucleotides are TGCGCCAGCAGCCAAGAACGAGGGGGTAATGAAAAACTGTTTTTT.

The chain carries TRBV12-3 or TRBV12-4 and TRBJ1-2; D is unresolved. V was pared by 3 bases and J by 2 bases, with 7 bases between. The CDR3 extends over 13 amino acids. CDR3 sequence (DNA): TGTGCCAGCAGTTTGCCGGGGAACTATGGCTACACCTTC. Translation gives CASSLPGNYGYTF.

The rearrangement uses TRBV7-2 and TRBJ2-2, with D unresolved. CDR1 and CDR2 from the germline V gene are SGHTA and FQGNSA. The V end lost 3 bases, the J end lost 4 bases, and 3 bases lay between the germline ends. This CDR3 comprises 12 residues. CDR3 DNA sequence: TGTGCCAGCAGCTTCGTCACCGGGGAGCTGTTTTTT. Its translation: CASSFVTGELFF.